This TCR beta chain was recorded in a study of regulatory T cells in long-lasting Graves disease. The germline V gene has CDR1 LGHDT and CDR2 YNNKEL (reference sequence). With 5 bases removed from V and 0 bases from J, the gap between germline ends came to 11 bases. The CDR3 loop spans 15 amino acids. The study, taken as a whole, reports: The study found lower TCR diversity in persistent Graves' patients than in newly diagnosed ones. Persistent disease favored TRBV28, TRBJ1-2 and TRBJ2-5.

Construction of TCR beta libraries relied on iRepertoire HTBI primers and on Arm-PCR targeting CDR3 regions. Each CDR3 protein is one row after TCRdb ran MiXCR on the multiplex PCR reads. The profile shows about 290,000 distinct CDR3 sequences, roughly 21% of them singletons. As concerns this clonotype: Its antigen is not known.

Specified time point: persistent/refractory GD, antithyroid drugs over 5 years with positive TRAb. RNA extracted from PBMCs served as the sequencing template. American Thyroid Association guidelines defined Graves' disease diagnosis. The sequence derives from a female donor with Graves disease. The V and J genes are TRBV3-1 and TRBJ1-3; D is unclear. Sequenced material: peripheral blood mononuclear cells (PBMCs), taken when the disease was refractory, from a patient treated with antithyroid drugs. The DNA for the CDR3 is TGTGCCAGCAGCAAGGACGGGGTCTCTGGAAACACCATATATTTT. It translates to CASSKDGVSGNTIYF.